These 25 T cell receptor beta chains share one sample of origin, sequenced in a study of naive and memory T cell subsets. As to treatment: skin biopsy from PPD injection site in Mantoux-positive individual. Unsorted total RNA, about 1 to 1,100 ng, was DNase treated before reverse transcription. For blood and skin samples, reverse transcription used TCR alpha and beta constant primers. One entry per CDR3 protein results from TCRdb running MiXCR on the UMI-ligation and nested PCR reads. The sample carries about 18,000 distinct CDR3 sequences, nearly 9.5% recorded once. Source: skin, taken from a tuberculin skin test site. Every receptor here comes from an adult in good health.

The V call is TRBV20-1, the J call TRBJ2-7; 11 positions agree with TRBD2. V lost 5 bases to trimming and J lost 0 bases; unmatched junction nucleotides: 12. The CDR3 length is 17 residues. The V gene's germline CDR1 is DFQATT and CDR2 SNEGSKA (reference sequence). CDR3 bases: TGCAGTGCTTATGTCCCGGGACTAGCGGCGAGCTCCTACGAGCAGTACTTC. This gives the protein CSAYVPGLAASSYEQYF.

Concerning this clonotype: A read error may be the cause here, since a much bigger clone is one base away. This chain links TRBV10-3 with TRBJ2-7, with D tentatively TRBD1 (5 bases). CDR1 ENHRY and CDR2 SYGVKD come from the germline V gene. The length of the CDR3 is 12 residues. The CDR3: CAIRQSSYEKYF. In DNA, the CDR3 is TGTGCCATAAGACAGAGCTCCTACGAGAAGTACTTC.

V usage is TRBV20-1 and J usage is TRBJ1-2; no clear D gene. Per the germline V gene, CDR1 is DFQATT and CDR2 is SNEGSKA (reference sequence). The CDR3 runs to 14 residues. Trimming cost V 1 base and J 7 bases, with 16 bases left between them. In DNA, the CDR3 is TGCAGTGCTAGAGGGCCAGGTGGTCTTCGTGGCTACACCTTC. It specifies CSARGPGGLRGYTF.

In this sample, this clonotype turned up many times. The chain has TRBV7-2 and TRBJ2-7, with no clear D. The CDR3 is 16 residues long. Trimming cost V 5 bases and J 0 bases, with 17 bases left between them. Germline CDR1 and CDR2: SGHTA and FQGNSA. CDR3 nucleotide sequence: TGTGCCAGCAGCCCCCCGGTACGAGGAAACTCCTACGAGCAGTACTTC. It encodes CASSPPVRGNSYEQYF.

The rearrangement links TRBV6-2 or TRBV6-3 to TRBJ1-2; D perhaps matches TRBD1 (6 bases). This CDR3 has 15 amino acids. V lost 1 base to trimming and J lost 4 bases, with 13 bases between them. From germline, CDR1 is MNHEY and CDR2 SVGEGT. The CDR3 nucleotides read TGTGCCAGCAGTTACTTTCCAGGGGCCGTCTATGGCTACACCTTC. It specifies CASSYFPGAVYGYTF.

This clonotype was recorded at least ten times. CDR3 DNA sequence: TGTGCCAGCTCCCGGGCGAACAGGAATTCACCCCTCCACTTT. Translation: CASSRANRNSPLHF. The V and J genes are TRBV18 and TRBJ1-6, with D tentatively TRBD1 (5 bases). Germline CDR1 is KGHSH and CDR2 is LQKENI. The CDR3 has 14 amino acids. The V end lost 6 bases, the J end lost 7 bases, and 13 bases lay between the germline ends.

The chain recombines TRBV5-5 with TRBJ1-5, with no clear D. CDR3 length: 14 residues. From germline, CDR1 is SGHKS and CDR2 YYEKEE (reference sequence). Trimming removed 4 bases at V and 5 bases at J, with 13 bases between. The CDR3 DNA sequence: TGTGCCAGCAGCAGCTCATTTGGGGATCAGCCCCAGCATTTT. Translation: CASSSSFGDQPQHF.

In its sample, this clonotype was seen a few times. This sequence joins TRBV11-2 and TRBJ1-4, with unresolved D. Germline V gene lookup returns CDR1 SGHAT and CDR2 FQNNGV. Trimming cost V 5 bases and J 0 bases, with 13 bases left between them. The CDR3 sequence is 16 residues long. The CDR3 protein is CASSPHYNPTNEKLFF. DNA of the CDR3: TGTGCCAGCAGCCCACACTACAATCCAACTAATGAAAAACTGTTTTTT.

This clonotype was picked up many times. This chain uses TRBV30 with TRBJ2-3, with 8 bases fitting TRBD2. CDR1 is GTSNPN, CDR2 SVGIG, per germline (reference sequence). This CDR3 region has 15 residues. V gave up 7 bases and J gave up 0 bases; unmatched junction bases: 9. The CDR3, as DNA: TGTGCCTCCCTCGGGGGGGTGAGCAGCACAGATACGCAGTATTTT. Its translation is CASLGGVSSTDTQYF.

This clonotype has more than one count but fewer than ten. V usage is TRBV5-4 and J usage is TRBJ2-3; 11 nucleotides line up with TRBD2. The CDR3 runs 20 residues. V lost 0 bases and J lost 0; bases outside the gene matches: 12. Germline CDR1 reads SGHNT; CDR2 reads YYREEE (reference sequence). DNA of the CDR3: TGTGCCAGCAGCTTGGGCCCCGATAGCGGGAGGGTTCAAAGCACAGATACGCAGTATTTT. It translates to CASSLGPDSGRVQSTDTQYF.

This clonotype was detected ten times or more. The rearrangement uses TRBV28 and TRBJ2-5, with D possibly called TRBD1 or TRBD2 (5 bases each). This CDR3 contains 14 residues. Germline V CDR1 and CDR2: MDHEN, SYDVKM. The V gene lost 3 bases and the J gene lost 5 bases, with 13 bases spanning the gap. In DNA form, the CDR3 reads TGTGCCAGCAGTTTGAGCTACAGGAGGGAGACCCAGTACTTC. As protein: CASSLSYRRETQYF.

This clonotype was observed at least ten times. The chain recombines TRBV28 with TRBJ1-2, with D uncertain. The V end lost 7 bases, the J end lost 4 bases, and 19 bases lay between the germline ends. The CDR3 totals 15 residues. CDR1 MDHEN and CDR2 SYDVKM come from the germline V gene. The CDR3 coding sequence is TGTGCCAGCATGGCTGCGAGCAGCGGAGGCTATGGCTACACCTTC. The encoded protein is CASMAASSGGYGYTF.

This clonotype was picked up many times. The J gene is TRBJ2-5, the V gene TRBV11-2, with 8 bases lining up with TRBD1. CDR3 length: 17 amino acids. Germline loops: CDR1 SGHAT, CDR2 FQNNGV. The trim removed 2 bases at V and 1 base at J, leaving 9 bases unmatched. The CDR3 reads CASSLTRQGIVQETQYF. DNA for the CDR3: TGTGCCAGCAGCTTAACCCGACAGGGGATTGTCCAAGAGACCCAGTACTTC.

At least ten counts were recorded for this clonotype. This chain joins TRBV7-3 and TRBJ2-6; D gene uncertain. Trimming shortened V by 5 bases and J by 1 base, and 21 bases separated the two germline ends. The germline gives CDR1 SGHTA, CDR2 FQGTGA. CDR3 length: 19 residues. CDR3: CASSPYVSLLGSGANVLTF. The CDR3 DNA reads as TGTGCCAGCAGCCCATATGTCAGTCTTCTTGGGTCTGGGGCCAACGTCCTGACTTTC.

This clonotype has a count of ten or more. CDR3 loop: CATSGDRDRVVHEQYF. Here the CDR3 DNA reads TGTGCCACCAGCGGGGATCGGGACAGGGTAGTCCACGAGCAGTACTTC. The V gene is TRBV15, the J gene TRBJ2-7, with 9 bases matching TRBD1. Germline CDR1 reads LNHNV; CDR2 reads YYDKDF (reference sequence). The CDR3 contains 16 residues. The V gene end was trimmed by 5 bases and the J gene end by 5 bases; junction bases not matched to a gene: 13.

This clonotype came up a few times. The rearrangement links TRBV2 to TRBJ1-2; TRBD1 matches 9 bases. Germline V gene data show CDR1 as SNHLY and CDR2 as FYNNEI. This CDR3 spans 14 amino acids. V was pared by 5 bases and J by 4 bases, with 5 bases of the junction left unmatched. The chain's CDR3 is CASSRDRDFYGYTF. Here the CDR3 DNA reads TGTGCCAGCAGTAGGGACAGGGACTTCTATGGCTACACCTTC.

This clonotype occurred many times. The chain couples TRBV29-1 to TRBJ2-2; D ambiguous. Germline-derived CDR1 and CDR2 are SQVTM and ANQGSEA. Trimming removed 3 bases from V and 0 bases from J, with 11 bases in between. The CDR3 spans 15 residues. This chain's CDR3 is CSVDEDGANTGELFF. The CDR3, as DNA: TGCAGCGTTGACGAGGACGGCGCGAACACCGGGGAGCTGTTTTTT.

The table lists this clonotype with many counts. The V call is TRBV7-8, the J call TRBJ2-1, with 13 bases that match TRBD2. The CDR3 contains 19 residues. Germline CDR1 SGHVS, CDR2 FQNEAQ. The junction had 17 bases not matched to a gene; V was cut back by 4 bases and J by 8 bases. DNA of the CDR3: TGTGCCAGCAGCTGGGAACTAGCGGGAGGGCCTCGCGAAACTCATGAGCAGTTCTTC. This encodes CASSWELAGGPRETHEQFF.

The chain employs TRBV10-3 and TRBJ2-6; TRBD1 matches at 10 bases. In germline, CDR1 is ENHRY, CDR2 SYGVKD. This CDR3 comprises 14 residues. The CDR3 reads CGVGTGAGANVLTF. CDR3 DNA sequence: TGTGGGGTGGGGACAGGGGCTGGGGCCAACGTCCTGACTTTC.

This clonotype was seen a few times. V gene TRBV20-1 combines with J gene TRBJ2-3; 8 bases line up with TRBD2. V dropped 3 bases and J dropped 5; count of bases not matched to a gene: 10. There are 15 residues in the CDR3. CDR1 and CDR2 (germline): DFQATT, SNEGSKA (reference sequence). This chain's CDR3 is CSARSRGGGRDTQYF. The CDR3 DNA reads TGCAGTGCTAGGTCACGGGGGGGGGGCCGAGATACGCAGTATTTT.

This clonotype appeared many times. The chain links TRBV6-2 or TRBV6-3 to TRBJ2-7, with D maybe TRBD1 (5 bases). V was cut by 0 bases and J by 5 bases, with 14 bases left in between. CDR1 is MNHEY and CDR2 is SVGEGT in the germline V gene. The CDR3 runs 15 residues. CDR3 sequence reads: CASSYSIQVGDEQYF. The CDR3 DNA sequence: TGTGCCAGCAGTTACTCGATCCAGGTAGGGGACGAGCAGTACTTC.

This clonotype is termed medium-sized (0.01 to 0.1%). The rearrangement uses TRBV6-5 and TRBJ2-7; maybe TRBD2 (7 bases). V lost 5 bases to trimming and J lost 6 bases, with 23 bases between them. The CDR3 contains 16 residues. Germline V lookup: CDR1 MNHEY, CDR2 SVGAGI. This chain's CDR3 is CASSRLRGGRSGEQYF. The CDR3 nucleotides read TGTGCCAGCAGTAGACTCAGGGGCGGGAGAAGCGGCGAGCAGTACTTC.

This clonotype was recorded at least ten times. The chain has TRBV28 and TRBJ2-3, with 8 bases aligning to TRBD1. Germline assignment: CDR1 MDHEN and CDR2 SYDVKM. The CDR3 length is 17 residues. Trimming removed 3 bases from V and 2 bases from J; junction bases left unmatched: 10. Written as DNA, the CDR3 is TGTGCCAGCAGTTTGGGGAAACGGACAGGGTCCACAGATACGCAGTATTTT. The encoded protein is CASSLGKRTGSTDTQYF.

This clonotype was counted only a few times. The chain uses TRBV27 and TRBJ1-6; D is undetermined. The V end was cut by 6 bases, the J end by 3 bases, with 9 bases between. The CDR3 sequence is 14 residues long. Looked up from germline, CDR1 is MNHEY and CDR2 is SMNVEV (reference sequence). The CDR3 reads CASRKGLYNSPLHF. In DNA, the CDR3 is TGTGCCAGCAGAAAGGGCCTCTATAATTCACCCCTCCACTTT.

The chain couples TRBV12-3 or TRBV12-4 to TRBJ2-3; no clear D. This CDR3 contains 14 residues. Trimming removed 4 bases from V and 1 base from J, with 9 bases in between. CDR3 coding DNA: TGTGCCAGCAGTTATGGTGGGGGCACAGATACGCAGTATTTT. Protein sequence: CASSYGGGTDTQYF.